What follows is one T cell receptor (beta chain) and its context. In the source study's methods: Researchers report that nucleated cell counts were estimated from reference gene primer amplification. Sequencing was performed with immunoSEQ multiplex PCR; in TCRdb, only in-frame clones are kept and a portion is missing. V and J calls and clone size come straight from that table; D and trimming were deduced from the DNA. The repertoire holds over 70,000 clones, with roughly 80% as singletons. The data belong to a study of blood T cell repertoires in COVID-19. Study at large: Sites in the United States, Italy and Spain provided acute and convalescent COVID-19 samples. T cells, B-cell-depleted T cells, or PBMCs supplied cDNA or gDNA.

The CDR3 consists of 14 residues. Germline trimming cut 5 bases from V and 6 bases from J; bases unmatched to any gene: 5. Germline loops: CDR1 SEHNR, CDR2 FQNEAQ (reference sequence). The chain links TRBV7-9 to TRBJ2-5, with 11 bases that match TRBD2. The TCR originated in a human donor in a cohort sampled during active COVID-19. Sequencing input: peripheral blood. The CDR3 here is CASSLTSGMKTQYF. CDR3 DNA: TGTGCCAGCAGCCTGACTAGCGGGATGAAGACCCAGTACTTC.